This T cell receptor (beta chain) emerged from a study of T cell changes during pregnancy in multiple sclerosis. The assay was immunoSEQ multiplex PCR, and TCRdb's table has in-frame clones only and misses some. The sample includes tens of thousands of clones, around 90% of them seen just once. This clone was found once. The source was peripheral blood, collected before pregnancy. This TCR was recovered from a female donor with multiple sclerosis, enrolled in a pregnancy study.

CDR3 sequence reads: CAIADRAGEKLFF. The CDR3 DNA follows: TGTGCCATTGCCGACAGGGCTGGTGAAAAACTGTTTTTT. J is TRBJ1-4 and V is TRBV10-3; 7 bases map to TRBD1. This CDR3 region has 13 residues. J lost 7 bases, V lost 9 bases, and 8 bases had no gene match. Germline V gives CDR1 ENHRY, CDR2 SYGVKD.